These 8 T cell receptor beta chains originate from one sample sequenced in a study of blood T cell repertoires in COVID-19. Sequenced by immunoSEQ multiplex PCR; TCRdb stores in-frame clones only, minus some. The repertoire consists of 35,000 to 50,000 clones, with approximately 82% occurring once and the leading ten covering around 4.2%. Input material: peripheral blood. These receptors were collected from an older woman with acute or convalescent COVID-19.

The rearrangement joins TRBV6-5 to TRBJ2-1; D may be TRBD2 (5 bases). Germline V gene data show CDR1 as MNHEY and CDR2 as SVGAGI. Trimming took 6 bases from V and 9 from J, leaving 18 bases between them. CDR3 length equals 14 residues. The CDR3 bases are TGTGCCAGCAGCTCGAGCGGAGTCCCGAGTGAGCAGTTCTTC. Its protein is CASSSSGVPSEQFF.

The V and J genes are TRBV6-6 and TRBJ2-1; 11 bases are a match to TRBD2. The CDR3 totals 16 residues. The ends lost 6 bases at V and 8 bases at J; junction bases unmatched: 12. Germline V CDR1 and CDR2: MNHNY, SVGAGI (reference sequence). CDR3 sequence: CASRGSTSGRLDEQFF. The CDR3 DNA reads as TGTGCCAGCAGGGGGTCAACTAGCGGGAGATTGGATGAGCAGTTCTTC.

The chain is built from TRBV7-3 and TRBJ2-3, with 9 bases identical to TRBD2. The CDR3 runs to 17 residues. Germline CDR1 reads SGHTA; CDR2 reads FQGTGA. With 5 bases clipped from V and 4 bases from J, the junction kept 13 bases outside the gene matches. This chain's CDR3 is CASSQVGSGSIADTQYF. The CDR3 coding sequence is TGTGCCAGCAGCCAAGTCGGTAGCGGGAGCATCGCAGATACGCAGTATTTT.

This clone was observed a single time. The rearrangement uses TRBV6-5 and TRBJ2-5; possible D gene TRBD2, 6 bases. The CDR3 contains 16 residues. Germline V gives CDR1 MNHEY, CDR2 SVGAGI. V dropped 0 bases and J dropped 4 bases, with 15 bases sitting between them. Here the CDR3 reads CASSYSGLGVGETQYF. The DNA of the CDR3 is TGTGCCAGCAGTTACTCGGGACTGGGGGTCGGAGAGACCCAGTACTTC.

This chain's CDR3 is CASSLVAGGRNEQYF. CDR3 bases: TGCGCCAGCAGCTTGGTAGCAGGGGGCCGGAACGAGCAGTACTTC. This chain joins TRBV5-1 and TRBJ2-7; 8 positions match TRBD1. V lost 0 bases, J lost 5 bases, and 7 bases stayed unmatched. Germline assignment: CDR1 SGHRS and CDR2 YFSETQ. The length of the CDR3 is 15 residues.

The V and J genes are TRBV5-1 and TRBJ2-7; TRBD1 agrees at 11 bases. CDR1 SGHRS and CDR2 YFSETQ come from the germline V gene. The V and J ends lost 4 bases and 7 bases, in that order; junction bases with no gene match: 13. The CDR3 extends over 16 amino acids. For the CDR3, the DNA is TGCGCCAGCAGCGTATCTCCGGGACAGGGGGGCAGGGAGCAGTACTTC. Translated, it gives CASSVSPGQGGREQYF.

The V and J genes are TRBV7-2 and TRBJ2-1; weak D call: TRBD2 (5 bases). Trimming removed 1 base at V and 10 bases at J, with 17 bases between. The length of the CDR3 is 15 residues. Looked up from germline, CDR1 is SGHTA and CDR2 is FQGNSA. As DNA, the CDR3 is TGTGCCAGCAGCTTAGTTCACGCGGGCTCGAGCGAGCAGTTCTTC. Its protein is CASSLVHAGSSEQFF.

The chain couples TRBV9 to TRBJ2-7, with D perhaps matching TRBD2 (6 bases). Trimming stripped 0 bases from V and 0 bases from J, with 13 bases between. From germline, CDR1 is SGDLS and CDR2 YYNGEE. CDR3 length: 16 residues. As DNA, the CDR3 is TGTGCCAGCAGCGTAGCGGCCGGGAGTGTCTCCTACGAGCAGTACTTC. Its protein product is CASSVAAGSVSYEQYF.